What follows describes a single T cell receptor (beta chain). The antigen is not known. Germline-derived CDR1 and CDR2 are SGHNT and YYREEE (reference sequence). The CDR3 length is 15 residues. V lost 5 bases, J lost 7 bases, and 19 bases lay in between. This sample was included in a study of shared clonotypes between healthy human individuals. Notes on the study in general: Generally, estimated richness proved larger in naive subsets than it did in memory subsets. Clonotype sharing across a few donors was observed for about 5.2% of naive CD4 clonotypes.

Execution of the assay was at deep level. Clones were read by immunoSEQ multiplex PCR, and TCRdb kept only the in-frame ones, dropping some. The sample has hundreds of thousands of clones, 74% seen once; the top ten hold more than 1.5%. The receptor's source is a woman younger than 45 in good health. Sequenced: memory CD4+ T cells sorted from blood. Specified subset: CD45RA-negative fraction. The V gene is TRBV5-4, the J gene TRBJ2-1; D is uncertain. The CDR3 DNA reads TGTGCCAGCAGTTCCCCGACGCCCCCCTGGAATGAGCAGTTCTTC. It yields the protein CASSSPTPPWNEQFF.